The T cell receptor beta chain under discussion was sequenced for a study of PD-L1 blockade in urothelial cancer. This table comes from immunoSEQ multiplex PCR, and its TCRdb copy is limited to in-frame clones, with some not included. The sample contains nearly 45,000 clones, roughly 90% of which appear only once. This sample's time point: pretreatment peripheral blood. Germline values: CDR1 SGHNT, CDR2 YYREEE (reference sequence). V was clipped by 7 bases and J by 0 bases; unmatched bases: 11. This CDR3 has 16 amino acids. This chain links TRBV5-4 with TRBJ2-3; 7 bases are shared with TRBD2. The input for sequencing was PBMCs, taken around atezolizumab (anti-PD-L1) treatment. This receptor was obtained from a donor aged 40 or older with urothelial cancer. The chain's CDR3 is CASADGAGASTDTQYF. CDR3 bases: TGTGCCAGCGCCGATGGGGCGGGAGCGAGCACAGATACGCAGTATTTT.